This TCR beta chain emerged from a study of blood T cells in healthy people across ages. Study conclusions and caveats: The CMV status of each donor remained undetermined, and this could have confounded shifts in expanded clonotypes.

About this clonotype itself: Its antigen is currently unknown.

The use of a sample-barcoded 5' primer and a J-beta primer mix characterized a second PCR of 7 to 11 cycles. Via MiXCR, TCRdb re-called the 5' RACE reads, giving one row per CDR3 protein. The table lists 850,000 to 1,100,000 distinct CDR3 sequences, 35% to 40% of them singletons. The sequenced material came from blood. This clonotype was sampled from a man between 18 and 29 years old in good health.

The CDR3 DNA reads TGTGCCAGCAGTCCCCGGGAAGGGGGATTCACCTATGGCTACACCTTC. Residues: CASSPREGGFTYGYTF. The chain joins TRBV27 to TRBJ1-2, with D perhaps TRBD1 (6 bases). The germline gives CDR1 MNHEY, CDR2 SMNVEV (reference sequence). V lost 5 bases and J lost 4, with 20 bases in between. The CDR3 has 16 residues.